Detailed here is one T cell receptor (beta chain). Its cognate antigen is unknown. The sample is drawn from a study of Tregs in tolerant kidney transplant recipients. Notes on the study in general: Tolerant patients' donor-specific Tregs expanded beyond overall Tregs, suggesting antigen-driven growth. Tregs expanded with activated donor B cells seemed most donor-specific.

Produced via immunoSEQ multiplex PCR; TCRdb's table is partial and in-frame only. Among 110,000 or so clones listed, about 90% were seen once. Trimming stripped 3 bases from V and 1 base from J, with 9 bases between. This CDR3 comprises 13 residues. Germline CDR1 is SQVTM and CDR2 is ANQGSEA. Unstimulated regulatory T cells (CD4+CD25+CD127-), CD4+CD25- non-regulatory cells, CD4 and CD8 cells were FACS-sorted from thawed PBMCs. The TCR originated in a human donor who received a combined kidney and bone marrow transplant. The sequencing used CD4+ T cells from blood, collected before the transplant. The chain recombines TRBV29-1 with TRBJ2-5; D unclear. In DNA, the CDR3 is TGCAGCGTTGAGGCAGGCGTCCAAGAGACCCAGTACTTC. Protein: CSVEAGVQETQYF.